This T cell receptor (beta chain) was recorded in a study of T cells of healthy individuals. TCRdb passed the 5' RACE reads through MiXCR, listing each CDR3 protein once. The table has more than 85,000 distinct CDR3 sequences, around 17% seen once. The CDR3 has 15 amino acids. CDR1 and CDR2 from the germline V gene are DFQATT and SNEGSKA (reference sequence). V was clipped by 0 bases and J by 2 bases; unmatched bases: 3. This chain links TRBV20-1 with TRBJ2-1; TRBD2 matches at 8 bases. This TCR derives from a human donor in good health. The CDR3 nucleotides read TGCAGTGCTAGAGAATACGGGGGGGCCTACAATGAGCAGTTCTTC. Its translation is CSAREYGGAYNEQFF.